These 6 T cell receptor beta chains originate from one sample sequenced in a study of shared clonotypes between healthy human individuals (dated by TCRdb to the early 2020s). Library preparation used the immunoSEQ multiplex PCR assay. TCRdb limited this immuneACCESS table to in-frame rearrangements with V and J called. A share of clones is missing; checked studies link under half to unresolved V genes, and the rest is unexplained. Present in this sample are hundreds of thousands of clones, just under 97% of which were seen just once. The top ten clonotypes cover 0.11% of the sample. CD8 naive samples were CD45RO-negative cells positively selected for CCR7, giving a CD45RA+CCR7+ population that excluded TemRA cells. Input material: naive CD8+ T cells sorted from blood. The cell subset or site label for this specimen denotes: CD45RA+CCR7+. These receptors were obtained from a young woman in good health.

In DNA, the CDR3 is TGTGCCAGCAGCTGGGACTTAGCCCAGACCCAGTACTTC. Residues: CASSWDLAQTQYF. The V and J genes are TRBV7-2 and TRBJ2-5, with TRBD2 as a possible D gene (6 bases). V was pared by 4 bases and J by 6 bases, with 12 bases between. The CDR3 length is 13 residues. The V gene's germline CDR1 is SGHTA and CDR2 FQGNSA.

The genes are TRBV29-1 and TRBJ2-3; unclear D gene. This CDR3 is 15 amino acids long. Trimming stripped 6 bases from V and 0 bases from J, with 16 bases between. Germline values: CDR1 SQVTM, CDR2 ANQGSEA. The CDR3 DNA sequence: TGCAGCGTGGCGACTGGGATTTCTAGCACAGATACGCAGTATTTT. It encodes CSVATGISSTDTQYF.

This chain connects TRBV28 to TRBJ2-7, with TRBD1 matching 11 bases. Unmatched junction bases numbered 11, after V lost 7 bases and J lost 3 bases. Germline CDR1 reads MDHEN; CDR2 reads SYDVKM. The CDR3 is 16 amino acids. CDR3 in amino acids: CASTPSRTGGIYEQYF. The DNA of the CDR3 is TGTGCCAGCACCCCCTCCCGGACAGGGGGCATCTACGAGCAGTACTTC.

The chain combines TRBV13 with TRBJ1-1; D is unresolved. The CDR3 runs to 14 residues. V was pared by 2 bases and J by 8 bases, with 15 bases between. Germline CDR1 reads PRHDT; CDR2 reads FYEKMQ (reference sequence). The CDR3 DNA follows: TGTGCCAGCAGCTTATGGAATTTCGGTCCAGAAGCTTTCTTT. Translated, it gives CASSLWNFGPEAFF.

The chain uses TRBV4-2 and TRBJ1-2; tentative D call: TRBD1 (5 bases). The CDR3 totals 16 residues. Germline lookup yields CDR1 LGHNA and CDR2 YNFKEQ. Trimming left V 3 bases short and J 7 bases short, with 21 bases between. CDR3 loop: CASSHSYQGGFLGYTF. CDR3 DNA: TGTGCCAGCAGCCATTCTTATCAGGGAGGTTTCCTTGGCTACACCTTC.

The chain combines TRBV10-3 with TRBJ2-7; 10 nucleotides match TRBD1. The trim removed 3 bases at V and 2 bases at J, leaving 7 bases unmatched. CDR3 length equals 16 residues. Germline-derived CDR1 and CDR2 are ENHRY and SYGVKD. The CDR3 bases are TGTGCCATCAGTGATCCTCCGGGACAGGGGACCTACGAGCAGTACTTC. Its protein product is CAISDPPGQGTYEQYF.